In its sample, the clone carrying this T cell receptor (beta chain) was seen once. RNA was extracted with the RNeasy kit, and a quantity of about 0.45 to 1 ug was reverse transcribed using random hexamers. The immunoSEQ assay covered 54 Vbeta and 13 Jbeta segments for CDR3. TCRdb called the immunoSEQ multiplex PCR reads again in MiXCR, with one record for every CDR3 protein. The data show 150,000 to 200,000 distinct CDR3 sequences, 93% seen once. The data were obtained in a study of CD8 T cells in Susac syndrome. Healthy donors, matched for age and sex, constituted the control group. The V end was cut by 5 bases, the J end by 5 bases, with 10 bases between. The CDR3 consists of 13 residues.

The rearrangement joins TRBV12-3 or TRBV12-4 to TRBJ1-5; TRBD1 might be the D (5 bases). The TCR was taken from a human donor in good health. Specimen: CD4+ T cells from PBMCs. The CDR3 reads CASSHRGDQPQHF. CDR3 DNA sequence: TGTGCCAGCAGTCATCGGGGGGATCAGCCCCAGCATTTT.